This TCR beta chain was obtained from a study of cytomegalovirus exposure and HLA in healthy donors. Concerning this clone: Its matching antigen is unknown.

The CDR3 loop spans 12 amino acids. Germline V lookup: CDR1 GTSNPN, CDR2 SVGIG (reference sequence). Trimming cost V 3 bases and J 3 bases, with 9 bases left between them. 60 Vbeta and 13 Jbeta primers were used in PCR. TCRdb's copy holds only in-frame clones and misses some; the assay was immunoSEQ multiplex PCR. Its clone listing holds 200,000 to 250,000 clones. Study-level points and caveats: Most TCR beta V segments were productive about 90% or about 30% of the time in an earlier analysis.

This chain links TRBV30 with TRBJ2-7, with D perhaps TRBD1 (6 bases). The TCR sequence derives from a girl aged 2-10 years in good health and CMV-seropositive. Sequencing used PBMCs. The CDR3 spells CAWSGDNYEQYF. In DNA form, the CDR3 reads TGTGCCTGGAGCGGGGACAACTACGAGCAGTACTTC.